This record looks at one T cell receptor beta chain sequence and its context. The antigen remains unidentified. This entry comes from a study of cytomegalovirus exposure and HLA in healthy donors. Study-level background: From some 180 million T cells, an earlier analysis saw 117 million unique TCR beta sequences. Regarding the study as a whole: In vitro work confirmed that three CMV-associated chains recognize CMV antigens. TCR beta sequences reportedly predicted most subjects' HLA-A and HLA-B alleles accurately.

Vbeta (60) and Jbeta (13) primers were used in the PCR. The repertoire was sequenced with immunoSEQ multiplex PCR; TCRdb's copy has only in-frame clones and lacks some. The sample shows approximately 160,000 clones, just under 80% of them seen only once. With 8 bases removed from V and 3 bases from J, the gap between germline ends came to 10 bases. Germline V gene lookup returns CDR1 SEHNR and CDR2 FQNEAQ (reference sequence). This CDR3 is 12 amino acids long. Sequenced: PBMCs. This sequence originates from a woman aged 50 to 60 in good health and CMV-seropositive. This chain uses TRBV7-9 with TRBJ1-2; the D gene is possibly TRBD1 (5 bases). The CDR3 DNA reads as TGTGCCAGCGGGGGGATTGACTATGGCTACACCTTC. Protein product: CASGGIDYGYTF.